The source of this T cell receptor (beta chain) is a study of shared clonotypes between healthy human individuals. Study-wide results and limits: Only a few donors were included, so the genetic and exposure-history diversity represented was limited.

Concerning this clone itself: Its antigen is unknown.

Profiled with immunoSEQ multiplex PCR; TCRdb holds only in-frame clones, not every one. The sample records about 480,000 clones, less than 85% being singletons. Germline CDR1 reads LGHNA; CDR2 reads YNFKEQ. Unmatched junction bases numbered 7, after V lost 0 bases and J lost 3 bases. The length of the CDR3 is 17 residues. The gene calls are TRBV4-2 and TRBJ2-3; 9 bases match TRBD2. Sample: PBMCs. The clonotype was recovered from a woman aged 40 to 55 in good health. Some clones in this sample may be carry-over from other donors' samples. CDR3 coding DNA: TGTGCCAGCAGCCAAGAGTTCCTAGCGGGACGAACAGATACGCAGTATTTT. Amino acid sequence: CASSQEFLAGRTDTQYF.